The 3 T cell receptor beta chains below were found in one sample sequenced in a study of cytomegalovirus exposure and HLA in healthy donors. Researchers ran the PCR with 60 Vbeta and 13 Jbeta primers. Only in-frame clones appear in the TCRdb table, and some are missing; sequencing was by immunoSEQ multiplex PCR. The sample has around 80,000 clones, 10% seen once; the top ten hold around 26%. The specimen sequenced was PBMCs. The receptors originated from a man in his sixties in good health and CMV-seropositive.

The rearrangement uses TRBV9 and TRBJ2-5, with TRBD2 matching over 9 bases. Germline V gives CDR1 SGDLS, CDR2 YYNGEE. J gave up 4 bases and V 4 bases, and 5 bases lay outside the gene matches. This CDR3 has 14 amino acids. The DNA of the CDR3 is TGTGCCAGCAGCACGCTAGCGGGACGAGAGACCCAGTACTTC. Its translation: CASSTLAGRETQYF.

The V gene is TRBV5-1, the J gene TRBJ2-1; possible D gene TRBD1, 5 bases. Trimming cost V 1 base and J 4 bases, with 9 bases left between them. The CDR3 spans 14 residues. CDR1 and CDR2 (germline): SGHRS, YFSETQ. This chain's CDR3 is CASSLFSGYNEQFF. The CDR3 DNA follows: TGCGCCAGCAGCTTGTTCTCAGGGTACAATGAGCAGTTCTTC.

The gene calls are TRBV6-1 and TRBJ2-1; 11 bases align to TRBD2. V was clipped by 4 bases and J by 9 bases; unmatched bases: 8. Germline V CDR1 and CDR2: MNHNS, SASEGT. This CDR3 is built from 15 residues. CDR3 DNA sequence: TGTGCCAGCAGTGCCCTAGCGGGAGGTTTTGCTGAGCAGTTCTTC. This sequence encodes CASSALAGGFAEQFF.